This TCR beta chain was retrieved from a study of T cell responses to AZD1222 COVID-19 vaccine. Study-level points and caveats: Donors were mostly white British, more females; clonal diversity possibly underestimated. Distributed over spike, vaccine-associated CD4 TCRs predominated at 160-218 and 743-854. Scientists sampled the repertoires only once the peak T cell response had passed.

The protocol was immunoSEQ multiplex PCR, while the TCRdb copy is restricted to in-frame clones and leaves out a portion. The sample lists around 65,000 clones; roughly 70% were seen once. Concerning this clone: What it recognizes is unknown.

CDR3 length: 15 amino acids. Trimming removed 1 base at V and 0 bases at J, with 9 bases between. CDR1 LGHNA and CDR2 YSLEER come from the germline V gene. The J gene is TRBJ1-2, the V gene TRBV4-3; no definite D call. The sequence was collected from an adult in good health. Sequencing was performed on peripheral blood, taken on day 0 of AZD1222 vaccination. CDR3 in DNA: TGCGCCAGCAGCCAAGCCTGGGGTTCTAACTATGGCTACACCTTC. This gives the protein CASSQAWGSNYGYTF.